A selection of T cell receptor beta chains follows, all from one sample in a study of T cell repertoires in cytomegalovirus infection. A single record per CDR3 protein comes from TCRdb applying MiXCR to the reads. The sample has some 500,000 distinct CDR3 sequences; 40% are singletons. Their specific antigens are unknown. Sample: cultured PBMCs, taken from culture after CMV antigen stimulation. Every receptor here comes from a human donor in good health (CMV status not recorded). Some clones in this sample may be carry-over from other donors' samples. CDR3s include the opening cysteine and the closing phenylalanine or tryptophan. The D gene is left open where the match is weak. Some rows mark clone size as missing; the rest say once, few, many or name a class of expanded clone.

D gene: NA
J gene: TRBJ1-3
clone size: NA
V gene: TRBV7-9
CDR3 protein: CASSPVGFGNTIYF
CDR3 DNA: TGTGCCAGCAGCCCGGTTGGATTTGGAAACACCATATATTTT

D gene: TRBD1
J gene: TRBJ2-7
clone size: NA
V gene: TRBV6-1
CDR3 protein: CASSLQRQGVYEQYF
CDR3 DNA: TGTGCCAGCAGCCTACAGAGACAGGGGGTTTACGAGCAGTACTTC

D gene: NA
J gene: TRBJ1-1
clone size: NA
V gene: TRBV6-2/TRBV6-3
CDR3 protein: CASRIDTGTTEAFF
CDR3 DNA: TGTGCCAGCAGAATCGATACAGGGACCACTGAAGCTTTCTTT

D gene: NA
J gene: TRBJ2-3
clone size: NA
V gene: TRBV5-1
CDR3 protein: CASSFQRPDTDTQYF
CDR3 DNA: TGCGCCAGCAGCTTCCAACGGCCCGACACAGATACGCAGTATTTT

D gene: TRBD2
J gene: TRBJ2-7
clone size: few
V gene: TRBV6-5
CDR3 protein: CASSPLLLAGPEQYF
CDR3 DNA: TGTGCCAGCAGTCCCCTTCTCTTAGCGGGCCCCGAGCAGTACTTC

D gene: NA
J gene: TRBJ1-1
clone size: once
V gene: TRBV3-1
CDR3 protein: CASSQDSGVEAFF
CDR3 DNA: TGTGCCAGCAGCCAAGACAGCGGGGTTGAAGCTTTCTTT

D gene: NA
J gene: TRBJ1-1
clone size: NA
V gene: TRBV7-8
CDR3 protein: CASSLSRGITEAFF
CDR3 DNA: TGTGCCAGCAGCCTGAGTAGAGGGATCACTGAAGCTTTCTTT

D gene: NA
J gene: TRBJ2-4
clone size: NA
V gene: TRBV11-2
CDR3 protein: CASSLTSSIDIQYF
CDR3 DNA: TGTGCCAGCAGCTTAACATCTAGTATAGACATTCAGTACTTC

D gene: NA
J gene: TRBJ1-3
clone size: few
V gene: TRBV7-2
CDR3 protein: CASSRNGNTIYF
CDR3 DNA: TGTGCCAGCAGCAGAAATGGAAACACCATATATTTT

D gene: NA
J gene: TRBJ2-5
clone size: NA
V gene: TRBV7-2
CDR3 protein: CASSPGWGPVETQYF
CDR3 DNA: TGTGCCAGCAGCCCTGGCTGGGGGCCGGTAGAGACCCAGTACTTC

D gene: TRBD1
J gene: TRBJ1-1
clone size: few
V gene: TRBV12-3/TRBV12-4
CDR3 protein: CASSWGSGQGNTEAFF
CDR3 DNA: TGTGCCAGCAGTTGGGGGTCGGGACAGGGGAACACTGAAGCTTTCTTT

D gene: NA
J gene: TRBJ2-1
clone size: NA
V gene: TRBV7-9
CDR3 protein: CASSFVRKPNEQFF
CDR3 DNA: TGTGCCAGCAGCTTTGTTAGGAAGCCCAATGAGCAGTTCTTC

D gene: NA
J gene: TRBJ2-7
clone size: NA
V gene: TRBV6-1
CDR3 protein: CATRQEEEWEQYF
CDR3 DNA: TGTGCCACCCGACAAGAGGAGGAATGGGAGCAGTACTTC

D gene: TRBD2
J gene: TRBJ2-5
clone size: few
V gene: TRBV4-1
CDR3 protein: CASSPEGASGLQETQYF
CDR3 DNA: TGCGCCAGCAGCCCCGAAGGTGCTAGCGGGCTCCAAGAGACCCAGTACTTC

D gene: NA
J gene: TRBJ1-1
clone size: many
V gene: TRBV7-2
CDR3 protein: CASSSTMNTEAFF
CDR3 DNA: TGTGCCAGCAGCTCCACGATGAACACTGAAGCTTTCTTT

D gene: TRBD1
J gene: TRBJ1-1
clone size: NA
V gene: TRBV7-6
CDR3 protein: CASSLAGGLSEAFF
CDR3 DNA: TGTGCCAGCAGCTTAGCAGGGGGCTTAAGTGAAGCTTTCTTT

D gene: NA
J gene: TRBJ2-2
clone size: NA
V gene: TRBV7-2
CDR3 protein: CTSSLRFSTGELFF
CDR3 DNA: TGTACCAGCAGCTTACGGTTTTCCACCGGGGAGCTGTTTTTT

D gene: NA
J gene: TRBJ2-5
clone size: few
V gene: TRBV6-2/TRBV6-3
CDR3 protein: CASSYLGSAGETQYF
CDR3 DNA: TGTGCCAGCAGTTACCTAGGTTCTGCAGGAGAGACCCAGTACTTC

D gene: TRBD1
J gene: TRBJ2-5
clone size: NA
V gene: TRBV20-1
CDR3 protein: CSAPGQLETQYF
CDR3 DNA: TGCAGTGCTCCGGGACAGCTAGAGACCCAGTACTTC

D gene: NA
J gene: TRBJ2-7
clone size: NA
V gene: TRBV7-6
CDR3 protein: CASSSRSPPYEQYF
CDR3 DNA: TGTGCCAGCAGCTCCCGTTCCCCCCCCTACGAGCAGTACTTC

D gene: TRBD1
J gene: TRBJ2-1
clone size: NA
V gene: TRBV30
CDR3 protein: CAWSGGPGTGGAGFF
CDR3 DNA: TGTGCCTGGAGTGGGGGGCCCGGGACAGGGGGCGCGGGATTCTTC

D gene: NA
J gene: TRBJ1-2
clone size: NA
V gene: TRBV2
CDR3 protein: CASSEARAPAGYTF
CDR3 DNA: TGTGCCAGCAGTGAAGCCAGGGCCCCAGCGGGCTACACCTTC

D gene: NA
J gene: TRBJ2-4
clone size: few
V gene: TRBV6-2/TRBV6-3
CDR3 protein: CASSSAGNIQYF
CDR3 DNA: TGTGCCAGCAGTTCAGCGGGAAACATTCAGTACTTC

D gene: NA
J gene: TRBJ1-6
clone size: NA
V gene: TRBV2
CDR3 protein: CASSEGPPPLHF
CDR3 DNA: TGTGCCAGCAGTGAGGGCCCACCACCCCTCCACTTT